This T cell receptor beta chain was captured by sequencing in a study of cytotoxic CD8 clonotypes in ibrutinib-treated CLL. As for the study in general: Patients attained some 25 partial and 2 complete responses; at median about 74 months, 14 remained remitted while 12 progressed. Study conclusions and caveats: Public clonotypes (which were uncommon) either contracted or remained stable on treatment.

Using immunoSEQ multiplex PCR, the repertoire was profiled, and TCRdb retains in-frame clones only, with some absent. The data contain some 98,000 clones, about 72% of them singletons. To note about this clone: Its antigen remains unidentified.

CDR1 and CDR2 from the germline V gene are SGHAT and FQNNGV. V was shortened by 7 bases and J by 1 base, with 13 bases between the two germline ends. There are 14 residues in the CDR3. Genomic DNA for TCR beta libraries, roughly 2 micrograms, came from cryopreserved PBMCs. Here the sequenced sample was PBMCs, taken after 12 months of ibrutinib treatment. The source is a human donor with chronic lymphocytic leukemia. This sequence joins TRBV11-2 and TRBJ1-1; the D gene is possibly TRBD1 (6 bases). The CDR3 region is CASTFQGTNTEAFF. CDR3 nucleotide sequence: TGTGCCAGCACCTTTCAGGGGACGAACACTGAAGCTTTCTTT.